The rows below give T cell receptor beta chains drawn from one sample of a study of OX40 agonist ivuxolimab in advanced cancers. Assay used: immunoSEQ multiplex PCR; TCRdb lists only in-frame clones, some missing. Of 80,000 or so clones in the sample, around 83% were seen once. Material: CD4+ or CD8+ T cells sorted from blood, obtained in a trial of the OX40 agonist ivuxolimab. The receptors shown here come from an adult with an advanced solid tumor such as melanoma, head and neck, liver or kidney cancer. CDR3s include the opening cysteine and the closing phenylalanine or tryptophan. Fields, in order: clone size, J gene, D gene, V gene, CDR3 DNA, CDR3 protein. The D gene is left open where the match is weak. Clone size appears in some rows only: once, few, many, or a class for an expanded clone.

size: -
J: TRBJ1-2
D: -
V: TRBV6-5
DNA: TGTGCCAGCGCTCACAGGGACCCGAGGGGCTACACCTTC
CDR3: CASAHRDPRGYTF

size: -
J: TRBJ2-2
D: TRBD1
V: TRBV9
DNA: TGTGCCAGCAGCGTGTGGCAGGGGGCCGACACCGGGGAGCTGTTTTTT
CDR3: CASSVWQGADTGELFF

size: once
J: TRBJ2-2
D: -
V: TRBV18
DNA: TGTGCCAGCTCACCCCGGTTTATGCAGGGAGACACCGGGGAGCTGTTTTTT
CDR3: CASSPRFMQGDTGELFF

size: -
J: TRBJ2-2
D: -
V: TRBV7-2
DNA: TGTGCCAGCAGCCAAACAACCCCCGGCACCGGGGAGCTGTTTTTT
CDR3: CASSQTTPGTGELFF

size: -
J: TRBJ1-2
D: -
V: TRBV28
DNA: TGTGCCAGCAGACTCCCGGGGGGGCGAGGCTACACCTTC
CDR3: CASRLPGGRGYTF

size: -
J: TRBJ1-2
D: -
V: TRBV28
DNA: TGTGCCAGCAGTTTAGACGCAGGGGTAATTTCGGGTGGCTACACCTTC
CDR3: CASSLDAGVISGGYTF

size: -
J: TRBJ1-2
D: -
V: TRBV30
DNA: TGTGCCTGGAGTGCGGACCCTCGGATCTATGGCTACACCTTC
CDR3: CAWSADPRIYGYTF

size: few
J: TRBJ1-6
D: TRBD1
V: TRBV11-1
DNA: TGTGCCAGCAGCCTTCTACAGGGGAATTCACCCCTCCACTTT
CDR3: CASSLLQGNSPLHF

size: few
J: TRBJ2-1
D: -
V: TRBV18
DNA: TGTGCCAGCTCACCACCGAGAGCTGGGTTGGGAGTCAATGAGCAGTTCTTC
CDR3: CASSPPRAGLGVNEQFF

size: -
J: TRBJ1-5
D: TRBD1
V: TRBV19
DNA: TGTGCCATCTCTGAGGGACAGGGAGTCAATCAGCCCCAGCATTTT
CDR3: CAISEGQGVNQPQHF

size: -
J: TRBJ2-5
D: -
V: TRBV29-1
DNA: TGCAGCGTTGAAGTGTCCAGGTCCGCTGGGGAGCAGTACTTC
CDR3: CSVEVSRSAGEQYF

size: -
J: TRBJ1-2
D: TRBD1
V: TRBV2
DNA: TGTGCCAGCAGCCCCAGGACAGGGGGGAACTATGGCTACACCTTC
CDR3: CASSPRTGGNYGYTF

size: few
J: TRBJ1-2
D: -
V: TRBV30
DNA: TGTGCCTGGAGCCGGGACATTCACTATGGCTACACCTTC
CDR3: CAWSRDIHYGYTF

size: -
J: TRBJ1-2
D: -
V: TRBV14
DNA: TGTGCCAGCAGCCAAGGGGGGTATGGCTACACCTTC
CDR3: CASSQGGYGYTF

size: -
J: TRBJ2-1
D: TRBD2
V: TRBV5-1
DNA: TGCGCCAGCCACCCACTTGCGGGGACTAACAATGAGCAGTTCTTC
CDR3: CASHPLAGTNNEQFF

size: once
J: TRBJ2-2
D: -
V: TRBV7-9
DNA: TGTGCCAGCAGCCTCCAGGCTAGGACCGGGGAGCTGTTTTTT
CDR3: CASSLQARTGELFF

size: -
J: TRBJ2-5
D: TRBD1
V: TRBV5-1
DNA: TGCGCCAGCAGCTTGGGGGACAGGGGGGAGACCCAGTACTTC
CDR3: CASSLGDRGETQYF

size: -
J: TRBJ1-2
D: -
V: TRBV27
DNA: TGTGCCAGTGGGCATTCAAGGCAATATGGCTACACCTTC
CDR3: CASGHSRQYGYTF

size: once
J: TRBJ1-6
D: -
V: TRBV30
DNA: TGTGCCTGGAGCTCAGGAGGGGTCTCCGATTCACCCCTCCACTTT
CDR3: CAWSSGGVSDSPLHF

size: -
J: TRBJ2-7
D: -
V: TRBV6-1
DNA: TGTGCCAGCAGTGTAATAGGGATCCCCTACGAGCAGTACTTC
CDR3: CASSVIGIPYEQYF

size: -
J: TRBJ2-7
D: TRBD1
V: TRBV5-8
DNA: TGTGCCAGCAGTATGAACAGGGGCGCCGAATCCTACGAGCAGTACTTC
CDR3: CASSMNRGAESYEQYF

size: -
J: TRBJ2-3
D: -
V: TRBV2
DNA: TGTGCCTGCCTGAGGGGCGGTAGCACAGATACGCAGTATTTT
CDR3: CACLRGGSTDTQYF

size: -
J: TRBJ2-6
D: -
V: TRBV7-6
DNA: TGTGCCAGCAGCCCGGGGGTTTCTGGTTCTGGGGCCAACGTCCTGACTTTC
CDR3: CASSPGVSGSGANVLTF

size: -
J: TRBJ2-5
D: -
V: TRBV2
DNA: TGTGCCAGCAGTCCCAGGAGGCAAGAGACCCAGTACTTC
CDR3: CASSPRRQETQYF

size: once
J: TRBJ1-2
D: -
V: TRBV19
DNA: TGTGCCAGTAGTATAAATCGGGACCCTAACTATGGCTACACCTTC
CDR3: CASSINRDPNYGYTF

size: -
J: TRBJ1-2
D: -
V: TRBV7-6
DNA: TGTGCCAGCAGCTTATACGCTTCGGAAATGGGATATGGCTACACCTTC
CDR3: CASSLYASEMGYGYTF

size: once
J: TRBJ1-5
D: TRBD1
V: TRBV6-6
DNA: TGTGCCAGCAGTCTGGACAGGGGAAGGGGACCCCAGCATTTT
CDR3: CASSLDRGRGPQHF

size: -
J: TRBJ2-5
D: TRBD1
V: TRBV5-1
DNA: TGCGCCAGCAGCCGGGACAGTGCCTTTCAAGAGACCCAGTACTTC
CDR3: CASSRDSAFQETQYF

size: few
J: TRBJ1-2
D: -
V: TRBV19
DNA: TGTGCCAGTACCCCCCTGGGCGAGGAAGGGGGCTACACCTTC
CDR3: CASTPLGEEGGYTF

size: few
J: TRBJ2-2
D: -
V: TRBV9
DNA: TGTGCCAGCAGCGTAGAGGCGTGGGGGGTTGAGCTGTTTTTT
CDR3: CASSVEAWGVELFF

size: -
J: TRBJ2-7
D: -
V: TRBV7-2
DNA: TGTGCCAGCAGCCTCAGGGCCTACGAGCAGTACTTC
CDR3: CASSLRAYEQYF

size: -
J: TRBJ1-1
D: -
V: TRBV13
DNA: TGTGCCAGCAGCCGGGGGGGTTTGAACACTGAAGCTTTCTTT
CDR3: CASSRGGLNTEAFF

size: -
J: TRBJ2-7
D: -
V: TRBV25-1
DNA: TGTGCCAGCAGTGAATACGCCCCTGCCTACGAGCAGTACTTC
CDR3: CASSEYAPAYEQYF

size: few
J: TRBJ2-7
D: -
V: TRBV18
DNA: TGTGCCAGCTCACCGGCAACGGACTTGGACGGCTCCTACGAGCAGTACTTC
CDR3: CASSPATDLDGSYEQYF

size: -
J: TRBJ2-4
D: -
V: TRBV4-3
DNA: TGCGCCAGCAGCCCAAACCGGGACATAGTAATAGCCAAAAACATTCAGTACTTC
CDR3: CASSPNRDIVIAKNIQYF

size: few
J: TRBJ1-6
D: TRBD1
V: TRBV5-1
DNA: TGCGCCAGCAGCTTACGACAGGGTAGAGAATCACCCCTCCACTTT
CDR3: CASSLRQGRESPLHF

size: once
J: TRBJ2-5
D: TRBD2
V: TRBV29-1
DNA: TGCAGCGTTGGGGGTAAAGCGGGGGGCCACCAAGAGACCCAGTACTTC
CDR3: CSVGGKAGGHQETQYF

size: few
J: TRBJ1-6
D: -
V: TRBV15
DNA: TGTGCCACCAGCAGAGGGGACACGAGCTCCTATAATTCACCCCTCCACTTT
CDR3: CATSRGDTSSYNSPLHF

size: -
J: TRBJ2-7
D: -
V: TRBV5-4
DNA: TGTGCCAGCAGCTTCGGGGGGCACGGGACCTACGAGCAGTACTTC
CDR3: CASSFGGHGTYEQYF

size: once
J: TRBJ2-5
D: TRBD2
V: TRBV5-4
DNA: TGTGCCAGCAGCCTCGGAGTAGCGGGGGGCAAAGACCAAGAGACCCAGTACTTC
CDR3: CASSLGVAGGKDQETQYF